Each of the 3 T cell receptor beta chains below was sequenced from the same sample in a study of blood T cell dynamics during melanoma immunotherapy. Data came from immunoSEQ multiplex PCR; TCRdb stores just in-frame clones and leaves some out. The sample has about 4,900 clones; 85% to 90% are singletons. Time point described: week 3, after first cycle of checkpoint inhibitor. Here the sequenced sample was blood, taken from a patient treated with checkpoint blockade. The source is a human donor with melanoma.

This clone was counted a few times. The chain has TRBV19 and TRBJ1-2; D not certain. This CDR3 is built from 15 residues. Trimming removed 3 bases at V and 2 bases at J, with 13 bases between. Germline CDR1 LNHDA, CDR2 SQIVND (reference sequence). CDR3 coding DNA: TGTGCCAGTAGTATCATGGGCGCCCAGAACTATGGCTACACCTTC. Encoded protein: CASSIMGAQNYGYTF.

CDR3 in amino acids: CASSSATGGVSEAFF. The DNA for the CDR3 is TGTGCCAGCTCATCCGCTACAGGGGGCGTCTCTGAAGCTTTCTTT. The rearrangement joins TRBV18 to TRBJ1-1, with 9 nucleotides matching TRBD1. The CDR3 is 15 amino acids. V dropped 5 bases and J dropped 6; count of bases not matched to a gene: 10. Germline-derived CDR1 and CDR2 are KGHSH and LQKENI.

The rearrangement links TRBV7-9 to TRBJ1-1; a weak D match, TRBD1 (5 bases). This CDR3 comprises 17 residues. Germline V CDR1 and CDR2: SEHNR, FQNEAQ (reference sequence). Trimming removed 5 bases from V and 0 bases from J, with 19 bases in between. The CDR3 reads CASSTYSGRIMNTEAFF. The DNA for the CDR3 is TGTGCCAGCAGCACATATTCGGGACGGATAATGAACACTGAAGCTTTCTTT.